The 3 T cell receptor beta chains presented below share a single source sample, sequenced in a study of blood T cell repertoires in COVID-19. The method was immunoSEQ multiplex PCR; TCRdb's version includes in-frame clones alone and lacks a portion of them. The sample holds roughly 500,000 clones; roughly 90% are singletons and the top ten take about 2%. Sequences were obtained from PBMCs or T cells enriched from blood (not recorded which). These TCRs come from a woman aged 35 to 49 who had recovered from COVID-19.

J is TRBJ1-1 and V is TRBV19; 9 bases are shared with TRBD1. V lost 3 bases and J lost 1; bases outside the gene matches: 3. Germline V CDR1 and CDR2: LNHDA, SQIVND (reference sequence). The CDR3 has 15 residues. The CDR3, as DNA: TGTGCCAGTAGTATTCAGGACAGGGGGAACACTGAAGCTTTCTTT. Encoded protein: CASSIQDRGNTEAFF.

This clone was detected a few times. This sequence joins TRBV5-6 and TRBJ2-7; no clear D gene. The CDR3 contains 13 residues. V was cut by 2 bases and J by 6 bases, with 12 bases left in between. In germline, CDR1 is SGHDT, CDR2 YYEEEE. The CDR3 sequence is CASSFYGDFEQYF. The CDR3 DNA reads TGTGCCAGCAGCTTTTATGGAGATTTCGAGCAGTACTTC.

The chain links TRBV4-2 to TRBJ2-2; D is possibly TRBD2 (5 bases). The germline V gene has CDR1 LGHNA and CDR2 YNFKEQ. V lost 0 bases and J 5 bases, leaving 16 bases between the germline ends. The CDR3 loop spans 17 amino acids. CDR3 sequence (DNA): TGTGCCAGCAGCCAAGATCCTAGCCGTATTGGGACCGGGGAGCTGTTTTTT. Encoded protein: CASSQDPSRIGTGELFF.